The clone carrying this T cell receptor (beta chain) was seen a few times. Its matching antigen is unknown. The data originate from a study of early T cells in non-severe SARS-CoV-2 infection. Points from the study as a whole: Clonotype matching in VDJdb favored anti-spike CD8 responses and did not capture private and CD4 specificities.

As part of library construction, unique molecular identifiers were attached to individual cDNA molecules. TCRdb reprocessed the 5' RACE reads via MiXCR and lists one record per CDR3 protein. Here the sample spans about 110,000 distinct CDR3 sequences, around an eighth being singletons. Trimming left V 10 bases short and J 1 base short, with 13 bases between. The germline gives CDR1 LNHDA, CDR2 SQIVND (reference sequence). The CDR3 sequence is 14 residues long. The receptor was isolated from an adult who was a healthcare worker with PCR-confirmed SARS-CoV-2 infection or an uninfected control (not recorded which). This chain links TRBV19 with TRBJ2-2; possibly TRBD2 for D (5 bases). Sequenced: whole blood. Here the CDR3 reads CATRLRGNTGELFF. DNA of the CDR3: TGTGCCACCCGACTCCGGGGGAACACCGGGGAGCTGTTTTTT.